The clone carrying this T cell receptor (beta chain) was seen ten or more times. What it binds is not known. Trimming took 4 bases from V and 7 from J; bases not matched to a gene: 16. The CDR3 is made up of 17 amino acids. Germline-derived CDR1 and CDR2 are SGHRS and YFSETQ. The TCRbeta library incorporated unique molecular identifiers. TCRdb re-called the PCR reads through MiXCR, storing one row per CDR3 protein. The sample consists of over 450,000 distinct CDR3 sequences, over 9.5% of them appearing once. This sample is drawn from a study of T-cell reconstitution after alpha-beta-depleted transplantation in children. Study outcomes and limitations: Newly generated T cells supplied most T-cell counts and diversity one year post-transplant. At around two months after transplant, the alpha-beta T cells were reportedly derived from several hundred expanded clones that came from non-depleted graft cells. The origin of high day-60 TCRbeta diversity in some patients lay in surviving recipient T cells and thymic progenitors.

The chain employs TRBV5-1 and TRBJ1-1, with TRBD1 matching 10 bases. This sample comprised PBMCs, obtained before TCRalphabeta/CD19-depleted stem cell transplant. The TCR originated in a child aged 2 to 10 with inherited bone marrow failure, due to receive a stem cell transplant. CDR3 DNA: TGCGCCAGCAGCCTCTACTCCGGACAGGGGGGGTTGCATGAAGCTTTCTTT. As protein: CASSLYSGQGGLHEAFF.